This T cell receptor (beta chain) was sequenced for a study of cytomegalovirus exposure and HLA in healthy donors. Study results and limitations: TCR beta V- and J-gene trimming was later associated with a missense DCLRE1C variant. Later analysis placed DRB1 highest and HLA-C lowest in TCR association rates, which differed by HLA locus. Common viral pathogens seemed, in a later analysis, to connect with several of the most significant clusters. A list of 164 TCR beta chains associated with cytomegalovirus was given.

Trimming cost V 2 bases and J 4 bases, with 14 bases left between them. Per the germline V gene, CDR1 is LGHNA and CDR2 is YNFKEQ. The CDR3 sequence is 15 residues long. Notes on this clone: Its cognate antigen is unknown.

PCR primers comprised 60 Vbeta and 13 Jbeta primers. Clones were read by immunoSEQ multiplex PCR, and TCRdb kept only the in-frame ones, dropping some. The repertoire holds about 120,000 clones, with around 80% as singletons. Input material: PBMCs. This chain uses TRBV4-2 with TRBJ1-2; D remains ambiguous. This TCR came from a female donor in good health and CMV-seropositive. The CDR3 DNA reads as TGTGCCAGCAGCCAATGGCAGGTTCCCTCCTATGGCTACACCTTC. It yields the protein CASSQWQVPSYGYTF.